The clone carrying this T cell receptor (beta chain) was recorded a few times. Its antigen is not known. Using immunoSEQ multiplex PCR, the repertoire was profiled, and TCRdb retains in-frame clones only, with some absent. The table shows under 200,000 clones, with over 65% occurring only once. CDR1 is SGHTA, CDR2 FQGNSA, per germline. The CDR3 loop spans 13 amino acids. The V and J ends lost 1 base and 6 bases respectively, with 9 bases between them. The data are from a study of cytotoxic CD8 clonotypes in ibrutinib-treated CLL. Background on the study: After a median of around 70 months, roughly 15 patients stayed remitted and approximately 12 progressed; responses had been partial in about 24 and complete in 2.

Study findings and constraints: Baseline clonality, above age-matched healthy donor levels, tracked circulating CD8+ T-cell counts. Ibrutinib response saw clonality rise, and progression saw it return toward baseline. The clonality rise at ibrutinib response reflected private clonotype expansion.

This rearrangement joins TRBV7-2 to TRBJ1-2; D remains ambiguous. The sample was PBMCs, taken after 12 months of ibrutinib treatment. This TCR was sampled from a human donor with chronic lymphocytic leukemia. The CDR3 is CASSLGAFNGYTF. The CDR3 DNA sequence: TGTGCCAGCAGCTTAGGCGCCTTCAATGGCTACACCTTC.